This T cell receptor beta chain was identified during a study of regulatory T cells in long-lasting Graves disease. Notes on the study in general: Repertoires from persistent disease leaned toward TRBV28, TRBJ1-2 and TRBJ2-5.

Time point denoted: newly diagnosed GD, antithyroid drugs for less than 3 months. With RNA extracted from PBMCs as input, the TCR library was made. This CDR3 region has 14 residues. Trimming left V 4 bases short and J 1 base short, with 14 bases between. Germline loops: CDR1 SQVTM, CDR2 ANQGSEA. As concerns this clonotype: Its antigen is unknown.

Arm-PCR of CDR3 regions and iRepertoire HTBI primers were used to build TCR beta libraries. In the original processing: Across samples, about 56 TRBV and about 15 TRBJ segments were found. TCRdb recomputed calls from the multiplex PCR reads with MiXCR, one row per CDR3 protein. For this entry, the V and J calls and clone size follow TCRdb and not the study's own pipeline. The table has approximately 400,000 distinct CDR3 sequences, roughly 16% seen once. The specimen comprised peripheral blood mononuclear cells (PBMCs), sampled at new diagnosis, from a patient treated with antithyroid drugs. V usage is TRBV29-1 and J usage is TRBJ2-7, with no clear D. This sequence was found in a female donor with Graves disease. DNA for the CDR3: TGCAGCGTTGGCTCGCACCCTGAGTCCTACGAGCAGTACTTC. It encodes CSVGSHPESYEQYF.